This T cell receptor (beta chain) was sequenced during a study of blood T cell repertoires in COVID-19. Study context: Both acute and convalescent COVID-19 samples were obtained from the United States, Italy and Spain.

In the authors' methods: It was from reference gene primer amplification that nucleated cell counts were estimated. Using immunoSEQ multiplex PCR, the repertoire was profiled, and TCRdb retains in-frame clones only, with some absent. V and J calls and clone size are as listed in that table; D and trimming were resolved from the DNA. The sample records fewer than 200,000 clones, around 80% being singletons. The CDR3 runs to 15 residues. CDR1 SGHNT and CDR2 YENEEA come from the germline V gene. The ends were cut back, 5 bases at V and 3 bases at J, with 14 bases in the middle. The receptor comes from a woman aged 65 to 85 with acute or convalescent COVID-19. V is TRBV11-3 and J is TRBJ2-1, with TRBD2 as a possible D gene (5 bases). Sequenced: peripheral blood. CDR3 amino acids: CASSVTTVDYNEQFF. CDR3 sequence (DNA): TGTGCCAGCAGCGTGACTACGGTGGACTACAATGAGCAGTTCTTC.